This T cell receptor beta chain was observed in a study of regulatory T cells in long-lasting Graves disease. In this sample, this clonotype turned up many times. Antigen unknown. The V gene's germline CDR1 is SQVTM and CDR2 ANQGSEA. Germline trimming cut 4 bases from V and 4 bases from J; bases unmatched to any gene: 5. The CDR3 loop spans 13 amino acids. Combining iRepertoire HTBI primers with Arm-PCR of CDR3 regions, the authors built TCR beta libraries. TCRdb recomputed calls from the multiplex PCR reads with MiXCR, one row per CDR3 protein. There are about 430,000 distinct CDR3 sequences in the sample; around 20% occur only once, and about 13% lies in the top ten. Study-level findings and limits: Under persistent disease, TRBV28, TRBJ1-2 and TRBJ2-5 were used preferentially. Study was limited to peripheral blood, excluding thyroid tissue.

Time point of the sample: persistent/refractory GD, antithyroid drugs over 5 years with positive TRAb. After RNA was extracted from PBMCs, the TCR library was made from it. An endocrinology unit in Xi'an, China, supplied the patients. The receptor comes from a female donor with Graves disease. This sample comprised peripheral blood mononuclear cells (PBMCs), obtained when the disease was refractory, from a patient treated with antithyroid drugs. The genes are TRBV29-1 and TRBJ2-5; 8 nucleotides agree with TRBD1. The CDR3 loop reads CSVGWTGLETQYF. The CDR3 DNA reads TGCAGCGTTGGATGGACAGGGTTAGAGACCCAGTACTTC.